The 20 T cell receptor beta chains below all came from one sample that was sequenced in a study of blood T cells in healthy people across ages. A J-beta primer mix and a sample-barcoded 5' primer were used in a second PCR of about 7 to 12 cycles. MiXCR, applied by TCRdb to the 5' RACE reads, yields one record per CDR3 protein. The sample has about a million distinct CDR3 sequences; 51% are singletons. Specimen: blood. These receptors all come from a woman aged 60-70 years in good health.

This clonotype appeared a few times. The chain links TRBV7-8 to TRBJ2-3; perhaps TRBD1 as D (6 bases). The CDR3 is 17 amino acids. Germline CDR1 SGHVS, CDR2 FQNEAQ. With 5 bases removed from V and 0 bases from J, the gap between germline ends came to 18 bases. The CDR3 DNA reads TGTGCCAGCAGCCCTCGGGCGAGGACAGCTAGCACAGATACGCAGTATTTT. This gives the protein CASSPRARTASTDTQYF.

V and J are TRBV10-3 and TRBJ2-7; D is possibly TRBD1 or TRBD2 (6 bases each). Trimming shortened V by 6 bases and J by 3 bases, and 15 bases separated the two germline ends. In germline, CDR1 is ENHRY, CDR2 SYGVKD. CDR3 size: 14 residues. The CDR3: CAIRRGALVYEQYF. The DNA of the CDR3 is TGTGCCATCAGGAGGGGGGCTCTGGTCTACGAGCAGTACTTC.

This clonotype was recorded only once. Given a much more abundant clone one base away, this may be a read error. The CDR3 sequence: CSVVEGGEETQYF. DNA for the CDR3: TGCAGCGTTGTAGAAGGGGGCGAAGAGACCCAGTACTTC. The rearrangement links TRBV29-1 to TRBJ2-5; the match to TRBD1 covers 7 bases. This CDR3 is built from 13 residues. Germline trimming cut 4 bases from V and 3 bases from J; bases unmatched to any gene: 5. CDR1 and CDR2 from the germline V gene are SQVTM and ANQGSEA.

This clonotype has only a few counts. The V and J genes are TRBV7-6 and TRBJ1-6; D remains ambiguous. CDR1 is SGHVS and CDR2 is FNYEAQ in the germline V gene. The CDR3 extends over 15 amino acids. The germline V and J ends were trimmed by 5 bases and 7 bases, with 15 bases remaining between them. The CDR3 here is CASSISSGVNSPLHF. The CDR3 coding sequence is TGTGCCAGCAGCATCTCTAGCGGTGTAAATTCACCCCTCCACTTT.

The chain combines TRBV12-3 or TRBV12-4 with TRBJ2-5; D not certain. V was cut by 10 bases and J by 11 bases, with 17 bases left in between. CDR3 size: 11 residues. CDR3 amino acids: CATASYNEQYF. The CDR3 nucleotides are TGTGCCACCGCATCCTACAATGAGCAGTACTTC.

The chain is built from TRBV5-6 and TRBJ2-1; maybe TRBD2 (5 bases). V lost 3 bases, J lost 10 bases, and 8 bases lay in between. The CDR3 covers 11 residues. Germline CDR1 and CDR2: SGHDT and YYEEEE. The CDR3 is CASSWEFEQFF. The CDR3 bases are TGTGCCAGCAGCTGGGAGTTCGAGCAGTTCTTC.

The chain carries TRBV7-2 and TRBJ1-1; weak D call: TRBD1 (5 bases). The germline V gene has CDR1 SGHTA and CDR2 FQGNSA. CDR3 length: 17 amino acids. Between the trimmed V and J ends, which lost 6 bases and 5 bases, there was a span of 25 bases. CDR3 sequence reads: CASRRTTGQSFQTEAFF. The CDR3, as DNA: TGTGCCAGCAGACGCACCACTGGACAAAGCTTCCAAACTGAAGCTTTCTTT.

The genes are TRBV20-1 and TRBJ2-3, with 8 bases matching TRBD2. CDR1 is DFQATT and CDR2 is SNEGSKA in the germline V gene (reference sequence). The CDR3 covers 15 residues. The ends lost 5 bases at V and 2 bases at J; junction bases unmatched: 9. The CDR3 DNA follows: TGCAGTGCTGACGGGACTAGAAGAAACACAGATACGCAGTATTTT. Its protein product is CSADGTRRNTDTQYF.

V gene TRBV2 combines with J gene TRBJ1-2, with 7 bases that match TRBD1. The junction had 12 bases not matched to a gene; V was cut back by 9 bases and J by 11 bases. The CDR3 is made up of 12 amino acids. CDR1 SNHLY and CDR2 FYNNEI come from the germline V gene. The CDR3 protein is CARNDRERGYTF. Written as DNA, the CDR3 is TGTGCCAGGAATGACAGGGAACGGGGTTACACCTTC.

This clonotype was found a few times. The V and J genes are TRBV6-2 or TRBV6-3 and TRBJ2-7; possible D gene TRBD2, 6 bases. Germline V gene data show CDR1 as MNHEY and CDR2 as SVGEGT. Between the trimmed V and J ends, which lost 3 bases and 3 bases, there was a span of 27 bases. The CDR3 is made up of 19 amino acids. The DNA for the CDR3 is TGTGCCAGCAGTTATAATCTCCAACAACCCGGGGACTTACACTACGAGCAGTACTTC. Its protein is CASSYNLQQPGDLHYEQYF.

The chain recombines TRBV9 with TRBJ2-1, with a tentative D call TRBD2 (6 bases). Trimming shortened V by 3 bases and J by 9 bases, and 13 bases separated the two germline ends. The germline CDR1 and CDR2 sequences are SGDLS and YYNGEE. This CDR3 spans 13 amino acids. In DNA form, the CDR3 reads TGTGCCAGCAGCGCCCGACTAGTGGGTGAGCAGTTCTTC. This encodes CASSARLVGEQFF.

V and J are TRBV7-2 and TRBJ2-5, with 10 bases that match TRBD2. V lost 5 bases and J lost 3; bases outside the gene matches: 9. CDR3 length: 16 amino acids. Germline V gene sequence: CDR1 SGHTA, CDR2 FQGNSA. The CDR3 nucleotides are TGTGCCAGCAGCCCTGAGCTAGCGGGAGTAAAAGAGACCCAGTACTTC. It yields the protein CASSPELAGVKETQYF.

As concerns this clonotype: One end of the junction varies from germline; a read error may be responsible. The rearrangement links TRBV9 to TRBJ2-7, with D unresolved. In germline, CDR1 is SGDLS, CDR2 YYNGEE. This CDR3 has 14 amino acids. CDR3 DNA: TGCGCCAGCAGCGCTCAATTAAGCTCCTACGGGCAGTACTTC. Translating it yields CASSAQLSSYGQYF.

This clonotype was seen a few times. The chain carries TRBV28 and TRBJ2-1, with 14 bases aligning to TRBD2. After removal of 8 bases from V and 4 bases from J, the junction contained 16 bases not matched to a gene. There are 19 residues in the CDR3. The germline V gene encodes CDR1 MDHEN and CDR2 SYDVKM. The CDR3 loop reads CASRHPPGTSGRIYNEQFF. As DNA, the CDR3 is TGTGCCAGCCGCCACCCTCCCGGGACTAGCGGGAGAATTTACAATGAGCAGTTCTTC.

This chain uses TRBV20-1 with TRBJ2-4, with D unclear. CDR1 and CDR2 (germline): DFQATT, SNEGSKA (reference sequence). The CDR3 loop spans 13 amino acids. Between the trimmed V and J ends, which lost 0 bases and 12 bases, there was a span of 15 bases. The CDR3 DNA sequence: TGCAGTGCTAGAGATCTGCCTCTCCCGGGTCAGTACTTC. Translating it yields CSARDLPLPGQYF.

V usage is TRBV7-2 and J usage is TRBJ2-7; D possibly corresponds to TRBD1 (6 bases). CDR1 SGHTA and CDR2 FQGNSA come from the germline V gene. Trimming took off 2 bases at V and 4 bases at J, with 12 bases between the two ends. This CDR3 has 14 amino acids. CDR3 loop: CASSLQTGFYEQYF. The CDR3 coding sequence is TGTGCCAGCAGCTTACAGACAGGTTTTTACGAGCAGTACTTC.

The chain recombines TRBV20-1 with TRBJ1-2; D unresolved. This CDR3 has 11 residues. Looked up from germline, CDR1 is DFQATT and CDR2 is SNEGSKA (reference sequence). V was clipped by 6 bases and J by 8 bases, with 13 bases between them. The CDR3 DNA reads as TGCAGTGCCAAGGGCGGAGGGGGCTACACCTTC. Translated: CSAKGGGGYTF.

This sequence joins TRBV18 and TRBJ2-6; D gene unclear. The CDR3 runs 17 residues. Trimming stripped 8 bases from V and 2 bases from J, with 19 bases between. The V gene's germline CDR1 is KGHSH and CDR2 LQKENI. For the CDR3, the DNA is TGTGCCAGCGGACCCCAAGGGCCCCTAACTGGGGCCAACGTCCTGACTTTC. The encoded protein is CASGPQGPLTGANVLTF.

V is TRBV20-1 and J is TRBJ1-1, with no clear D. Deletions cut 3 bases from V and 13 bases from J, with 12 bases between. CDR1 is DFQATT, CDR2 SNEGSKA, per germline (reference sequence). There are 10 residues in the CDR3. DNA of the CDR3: TGCAGTGCTAGTGGCCCTGGTGGTTTCTTT. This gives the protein CSASGPGGFF.

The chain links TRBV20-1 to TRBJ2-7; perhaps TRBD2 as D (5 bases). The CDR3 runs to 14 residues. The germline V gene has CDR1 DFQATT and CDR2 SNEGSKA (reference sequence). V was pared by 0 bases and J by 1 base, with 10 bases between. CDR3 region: CSARDSLASYEQYF. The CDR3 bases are TGCAGTGCTAGAGATAGCCTAGCATCCTACGAGCAGTACTTC.